The rows below give T cell receptor beta chains drawn from one sample of a study of control samples from healthy donors and cancer patients. Some clones are missing from TCRdb's copy, which holds only in-frame ones; the method was immunoSEQ multiplex PCR. The sample holds approximately 230,000 clones; over 75% are singletons and the top ten take more than 10%. Specimen: PBMCs. All receptors derive from a woman aged 55-70 years with lung cancer. Each CDR3 is given with its conserved first and last residue. A D gene is named only where the DNA matches it firmly. Not all rows give a size; the values are once, few, many and, for expanded clones, a class.

V: TRBV19; D: NA; J: TRBJ1-4; size: NA; CDR3: CASTPGGGRKTATNEKLFF; DNA: TGTGCCAGTACTCCCGGTGGGGGACGGAAGACAGCAACTAATGAAAAACTGTTTTTT
V: TRBV10-3; D: NA; J: TRBJ1-1; size: NA; CDR3: CAIRGQGRGNTEAFF; DNA: TGTGCCATCAGGGGTCAGGGGAGAGGGAACACTGAAGCTTTCTTT
V: TRBV19; D: NA; J: TRBJ1-3; size: NA; CDR3: CASTRGGSGNTIYF; DNA: TGTGCCAGTACCCGAGGAGGCTCTGGAAACACCATATATTTT
V: TRBV30; D: NA; J: TRBJ2-7; size: NA; CDR3: CAWSRGSPSYEQYF; DNA: TGTGCCTGGAGTAGAGGGAGTCCCTCCTACGAGCAGTACTTC
V: TRBV7-3; D: TRBD1; J: TRBJ2-2; size: NA; CDR3: CASSLSRGRGGELFF; DNA: TGTGCCAGCAGCTTAAGCAGGGGGCGCGGCGGGGAGCTGTTTTTT
V: TRBV5-8; D: NA; J: TRBJ2-5; size: once; CDR3: CASRPTAAETRYF; DNA: TGTGCCAGCAGGCCCACAGCGGCAGAGACCCGGTACTTC
V: TRBV5-6; D: TRBD1; J: TRBJ1-6; size: NA; CDR3: CASSFGTGANYNSPLHF; DNA: TGTGCCAGCAGCTTCGGGACAGGAGCCAACTATAATTCACCCCTCCACTTT
V: TRBV29-1; D: NA; J: TRBJ1-1; size: NA; CDR3: CSVQGPTGKNTEAFF; DNA: TGCAGCGTTCAGGGGCCCACCGGAAAGAACACTGAAGCTTTCTTT
V: TRBV7-2; D: NA; J: TRBJ2-3; size: once; CDR3: CASSLVSSLDTQYF; DNA: TGTGCCAGCAGCTTAGTGAGTAGTCTGGATACGCAGTATTTT
V: TRBV28; D: NA; J: TRBJ2-5; size: NA; CDR3: CASSFPGLETQYF; DNA: TGTGCCAGCAGTTTCCCCGGGTTGGAGACCCAGTACTTC
V: TRBV14; D: NA; J: TRBJ2-1; size: NA; CDR3: CASSQAKAGVEILNNEQFF; DNA: TGTGCCAGCAGCCAAGCAAAGGCAGGGGTTGAGATTTTAAACAATGAGCAGTTCTTC
V: TRBV9; D: TRBD1; J: TRBJ2-2; size: once; CDR3: CASSVEPGGTGELFF; DNA: TGTGCCAGCAGCGTAGAGCCAGGGGGCACCGGGGAGCTGTTTTTT
V: TRBV10-1; D: TRBD1; J: TRBJ2-1; size: NA; CDR3: CASSHTPGQGTYEQFF; DNA: TGCGCCAGCAGCCATACCCCGGGACAGGGAACCTATGAGCAGTTCTTC